This passage covers 8 T cell receptor beta chains from one sample sequenced in a study of OX40 agonist ivuxolimab in advanced cancers. Measured with immunoSEQ multiplex PCR; TCRdb has only the in-frame clones, and not every one. The table shows approximately 82,000 clones, with just under 95% occurring only once. Specimen: CD4+ or CD8+ T cells sorted from blood, collected in a trial of the OX40 agonist ivuxolimab. These receptors all come from an adult with an advanced solid tumor such as melanoma, head and neck, liver or kidney cancer.

This clone showed up just once. The chain has TRBV18 and TRBJ2-4; unclear D gene. Germline CDR1 KGHSH, CDR2 LQKENI. The V and J ends lost 1 base and 7 bases respectively, with 17 bases between them. This CDR3 has 16 residues. The CDR3 region has the DNA TGTGCCAGCTCACCACGGGCAGATAATTTGGGGAACATTCAGTACTTC. This encodes CASSPRADNLGNIQYF.

The chain joins TRBV5-5 to TRBJ2-7; no firm D call. CDR3 size: 13 residues. Germline assignment: CDR1 SGHKS and CDR2 YYEKEE (reference sequence). V lost 3 bases, J lost 1 base, and 8 bases lay in between. CDR3 coding DNA: TGTGCCAGCAGCTGGGGTTATTCCTACGAGCAGTACTTC. Translated: CASSWGYSYEQYF.

The chain couples TRBV10-1 to TRBJ1-4, with D unresolved. Trimming removed 5 bases at V and 5 bases at J, with 6 bases between. The CDR3 length is 12 residues. Germline V gene data show CDR1 as WNHNN and CDR2 as SYGVQD (reference sequence). CDR3 DNA: TGCGCCAGCAGTTTCTCAAATGAAAAACTGTTTTTT. It codes for CASSFSNEKLFF.

This clone was found once. At one of its ends the junction is not consistent with the germline gene, which may arise from a read error. The CDR3 reads CASSTREENEQFF. CDR3 coding DNA: TGTGCTAGCAGCACCCGCGAGGAGAATGAGCAGTTCTTC. The chain is built from TRBV7-7 and TRBJ2-1; D gene uncertain. The germline V gene encodes CDR1 SSHAT and CDR2 FNYEAQ (reference sequence). The CDR3 has 13 residues.

The gene calls are TRBV18 and TRBJ1-4, with 9 nucleotides matching TRBD1. The V segment lost 3 bases and the J segment 8 bases; nucleotides outside the gene matches: 4. The CDR3 consists of 14 residues. Germline values: CDR1 KGHSH, CDR2 LQKENI. CDR3: CASSPGTGQEKLFF. Written as DNA, the CDR3 is TGTGCCAGCTCACCTGGGACAGGGCAAGAAAAACTGTTTTTT.

The count of this clone is one. The chain carries TRBV5-6 and TRBJ1-2, with 8 bases aligning to TRBD1. The CDR3 loop spans 16 amino acids. Germline CDR1 SGHDT, CDR2 YYEEEE. Germline trimming cut 0 bases from V and 7 bases from J; bases unmatched to any gene: 11. Here the CDR3 DNA reads TGTGCCAGCAGCTTGGTTGCGGGACAGGACCTTATTGGCTACACCTTC. The encoded protein is CASSLVAGQDLIGYTF.

The rearrangement joins TRBV27 to TRBJ2-3, with D tentatively TRBD2 (7 bases). The CDR3 runs to 17 residues. V was cut by 6 bases and J by 2 bases, with 21 bases left in between. Germline V lookup: CDR1 MNHEY, CDR2 SMNVEV (reference sequence). CDR3 protein: CASRRGGRITSTDTQYF. The CDR3 bases are TGTGCCAGCAGGAGGGGGGGACGAATAACCTCCACAGATACGCAGTATTTT.

This chain connects TRBV28 to TRBJ1-2; 10 positions match TRBD1. Germline lookup yields CDR1 MDHEN and CDR2 SYDVKM. This CDR3 is built from 14 residues. J gave up 3 bases and V 7 bases, and 5 bases lay outside the gene matches. The CDR3 reads CASTDRGRDYGYTF. In DNA form, the CDR3 reads TGTGCCAGCACCGACAGGGGGCGAGACTATGGCTACACCTTC.